These 18 T cell receptor beta chains originate from one sample sequenced in a study of T cells after yellow fever vaccination. TCRdb reprocessed the 5' RACE reads via MiXCR and lists one record per CDR3 protein. The sample holds about 220,000 distinct CDR3 sequences, approximately 3.2% seen once. Sequences were derived from CD4+ T cells sorted from PBMCs, sampled 10 days after the yellow fever booster vaccination. All receptors come from a man aged 18-30 years who received the YFV17D yellow fever vaccine.

This clonotype was counted at least ten times. This sequence joins TRBV18 and TRBJ2-1; TRBD1 is a possible D gene (5 bases). The CDR3 sequence is 13 residues long. Germline CDR1 and CDR2: KGHSH and LQKENI. The V gene lost 2 bases and the J gene lost 4 bases, with 6 bases spanning the gap. This chain's CDR3 is CASSPRTYNEQFF. The CDR3, as DNA: TGTGCCAGCTCACCAAGGACATACAATGAGCAGTTCTTC.

This clonotype came up many times. The V and J genes are TRBV20-1 and TRBJ2-1; D is ambiguous. Germline V gene lookup returns CDR1 DFQATT and CDR2 SNEGSKA (reference sequence). V was pared by 0 bases and J by 0 bases, with 18 bases between. The CDR3 length is 18 residues. The DNA for the CDR3 is TGCAGTGCTAGAGATCTCTTGAAGGGCGTTAGCTCCTACAATGAGCAGTTCTTC. It encodes CSARDLLKGVSSYNEQFF.

This clonotype came up many times. The rearrangement joins TRBV5-1 to TRBJ2-3, with 11 bases fitting TRBD1. V lost 3 bases to trimming and J lost 13 bases; unmatched junction nucleotides: 4. The CDR3 is made up of 12 amino acids. Germline V lookup: CDR1 SGHRS, CDR2 YFSETQ. CDR3 sequence reads: CASSSDRGHKYF. The CDR3 region has the DNA TGCGCCAGCAGCTCGGACAGGGGGCATAAGTATTTT.

There are many counts of this clonotype. This chain uses TRBV6-5 with TRBJ1-1; the D gene is possibly TRBD1 (5 bases). Germline CDR1 and CDR2: MNHEY and SVGAGI. With 6 bases removed from V and 0 bases from J, the gap between germline ends came to 11 bases. This CDR3 spans 14 amino acids. This CDR3 reads CASRSTALNTEAFF. The CDR3 coding sequence is TGTGCCAGCAGATCGACAGCGTTGAACACTGAAGCTTTCTTT.

There are many counts of this clonotype. J is TRBJ1-3 and V is TRBV5-1, with 7 bases aligning to TRBD1. The CDR3 has 19 amino acids. V was pared by 4 bases and J by 1 base, with 17 bases of the junction left unmatched. From germline, CDR1 is SGHRS and CDR2 YFSETQ. The CDR3: CASSLRPAGQVDSGNTIYF. The DNA for the CDR3 is TGCGCCAGCAGCCTGAGACCTGCCGGACAGGTCGATTCTGGAAACACCATATATTTT.

The chain combines TRBV4-2 with TRBJ1-5; D is perhaps TRBD1 (5 bases). Looked up from germline, CDR1 is LGHNA and CDR2 is YNFKEQ. V gave up 0 bases and J gave up 0 bases, with 12 bases separating them. CDR3 size: 17 residues. In DNA form, the CDR3 reads TGTGCCAGCAGCCAAGATCTCGCCAGGGCTAGCAATCAGCCCCAGCATTTT. Protein: CASSQDLARASNQPQHF.

This clonotype was counted at least ten times. V is TRBV11-2 and J is TRBJ1-2; no definite D call. The V gene lost 0 bases and the J gene lost 4 bases, with 9 bases spanning the gap. CDR3 length equals 14 residues. CDR1 is SGHAT and CDR2 is FQNNGV in the germline V gene. For the CDR3, the DNA is TGTGCCAGCAGCTTAGAGGTGCAGCCCTATGGCTACACCTTC. Translating gives CASSLEVQPYGYTF.

This chain uses TRBV19 with TRBJ2-3, with TRBD2 identical over 8 bases. V dropped 1 base and J dropped 3; count of bases not matched to a gene: 3. The CDR3 contains 15 residues. Germline CDR1 is LNHDA and CDR2 is SQIVND (reference sequence). CDR3 region: CASSIGAGETDTQYF. The CDR3 DNA is TGTGCCAGTAGTATAGGAGCGGGGGAAACAGATACGCAGTATTTT.

In this sample, this clonotype turned up many times. The V and J genes are TRBV4-1 and TRBJ2-1; possibly TRBD2 for D (5 bases). Trimming took off 4 bases at V and 4 bases at J, with 11 bases between the two ends. CDR3 length equals 14 residues. Germline V gene lookup returns CDR1 MGHRA and CDR2 YSYEKL. CDR3 coding DNA: TGCGCCAGCAGCCCCTTCGGGATTTACAATGAGCAGTTCTTC. Amino acids: CASSPFGIYNEQFF.

This sequence joins TRBV7-6 and TRBJ2-1; D could derive from TRBD1 or TRBD2 (7 bases each). V was pared by 4 bases and J by 4 bases, with 23 bases between. CDR3 length: 18 residues. Germline V gene sequence: CDR1 SGHVS, CDR2 FNYEAQ. The CDR3 DNA reads TGTGCCAGCAGCTCACCAGGGGGGGGGACCAAACATTACAATGAGCAGTTCTTC. Encoded protein: CASSSPGGGTKHYNEQFF.

This clonotype was observed at least ten times. CDR3 amino acids: CASSRTSGGDTQYF. The CDR3 DNA reads TGTGCCAGCAGCCGGACTAGCGGGGGGGATACGCAGTATTTT. The chain employs TRBV7-2 and TRBJ2-3; TRBD2 agrees at 14 bases. V shed 5 bases, J shed 6 bases, and the junction held 1 base outside the gene matches. This CDR3 comprises 14 residues. CDR1 SGHTA and CDR2 FQGNSA come from the germline V gene.

This clonotype was counted at least ten times. J is TRBJ2-2 and V is TRBV5-1; the D is unclear. Per the germline V gene, CDR1 is SGHRS and CDR2 is YFSETQ. The CDR3 is made up of 14 amino acids. V was pared by 4 bases and J by 5 bases, with 12 bases between. The CDR3 is CASSPSVGTGELFF. The CDR3 DNA reads TGCGCCAGCAGCCCTTCGGTTGGGACCGGGGAGCTGTTTTTT.

The rearrangement uses TRBV4-3 and TRBJ1-2, with D uncertain. CDR3 length: 12 amino acids. Trimming took 3 bases from V and 8 from J, leaving 10 bases between them. Germline V gene lookup returns CDR1 LGHNA and CDR2 YSLEER. The CDR3 DNA reads as TGCGCCAGCAGCCATGAGAGGCTAGGCTACACCTTC. It yields the protein CASSHERLGYTF.

This clonotype was counted a few times. The chain is built from TRBV7-2 and TRBJ2-3; 12 bases map to TRBD2. CDR1 is SGHTA and CDR2 is FQGNSA in the germline V gene. The V segment lost 5 bases and the J segment 2 bases; nucleotides outside the gene matches: 8. CDR3 length equals 17 residues. The CDR3 DNA reads as TGTGCCAGCAGCGGACTTAGGACTAGCGGGACCACAGATACGCAGTATTTT. Its protein product is CASSGLRTSGTTDTQYF.

The chain recombines TRBV20-1 with TRBJ1-4; 10 bases are a match to TRBD1. V gave up 6 bases and J gave up 6 bases; unmatched junction bases: 4. The CDR3 runs to 13 residues. Per the germline V gene, CDR1 is DFQATT and CDR2 is SNEGSKA (reference sequence). Written as DNA, the CDR3 is TGCAGTGCGTGGACAGGGGGATATGAAAAACTGTTTTTT. Translated, it gives CSAWTGGYEKLFF.

This clonotype was picked up a small number of times. J is TRBJ2-3 and V is TRBV7-9, with 7 positions matching TRBD2. CDR3 size: 15 residues. Germline lookup yields CDR1 SEHNR and CDR2 FQNEAQ (reference sequence). Trimming removed 2 bases from V and 3 bases from J; junction bases left unmatched: 5. CDR3: CASSLSGLVTDTQYF. The CDR3 DNA reads TGTGCCAGCAGCTTAAGTGGACTAGTAACAGATACGCAGTATTTT.

This CDR3 reads CATSNRGQDTQYF. As DNA, the CDR3 is TGTGCCACCAGCAACAGGGGCCAAGATACGCAGTATTTT. V usage is TRBV15 and J usage is TRBJ2-3; 7 bases match TRBD1. This CDR3 is 13 amino acids long. V shed 4 bases, J shed 5 bases, and the junction held 3 bases outside the gene matches. The germline gives CDR1 LNHNV, CDR2 YYDKDF (reference sequence).

This clonotype was counted ten times or more. The V gene is TRBV7-2, the J gene TRBJ2-3; D unclear. In germline, CDR1 is SGHTA, CDR2 FQGNSA. Trimming stripped 4 bases from V and 1 base from J, with 18 bases between. This CDR3 contains 17 residues. CDR3 residues: CASSYRAATTRTDTQYF. CDR3 DNA sequence: TGTGCCAGCAGCTATAGGGCCGCGACAACCCGCACAGATACGCAGTATTTT.